Following are 9 T cell receptor beta chains from one sample sequenced in a study of blood T cell repertoires in COVID-19. Assay: immunoSEQ multiplex PCR; the TCRdb copy retains only in-frame clones and omits some. This sample has approximately 92,000 clones; around four fifths occur once, and the top ten carry 3.4%. The sequenced sample was peripheral blood. Receptors originate from a man aged 50 or older with acute or convalescent COVID-19.

CDR3 region: CASSPTGTGGDAEAFF. The CDR3 nucleotides are TGTGCCAGCAGTCCTACCGGGACAGGGGGTGATGCTGAAGCTTTCTTT. V and J are TRBV21-1 and TRBJ1-1; the table gives TRBD1 as D, unverified against the DNA. TRBV21-1 represents a pseudogene. This CDR3 region has 16 residues.

This clone has ten or more counts. The gene calls are TRBV29-1 and TRBJ1-1; 7 positions match TRBD1. This CDR3 is built from 13 residues. V lost 6 bases and J lost 1; bases outside the gene matches: 5. CDR1 SQVTM and CDR2 ANQGSEA come from the germline V gene. The CDR3 coding sequence is TGCAGCGTCGTGCGGGACAGGAACACTGAAGCTTTCTTT. The encoded protein is CSVVRDRNTEAFF.

A remark on this clone: Other DNA sequences in the sample encode the same CDR3. This rearrangement joins TRBV5-1 to TRBJ1-2; perhaps TRBD1 as D (6 bases). This CDR3 spans 13 amino acids. Trimming pared 0 bases from V and 6 bases from J, leaving 9 bases between. From germline, CDR1 is SGHRS and CDR2 YFSETQ. The CDR3 here is CASSLAQGNGYTF. The CDR3 bases are TGCGCCAGCAGCTTGGCGCAGGGGAATGGCTACACCTTC. The full variable domain, completed using reference TRBV5-1 and TRBJ1-2, is KAGVTQTPRYLIKTRGQQVTLSCSPISGHRSVSWYQQTPGQGLQFLFEYFSETQRNKGNFPGRFSGRQFSNSRSEMNVSTLELGDSALYLCASSLAQGNGYTFGSGTRLTVV.

The chain joins TRBV6-4 to TRBJ2-7; D possibly corresponds to TRBD1 (6 bases). CDR3 length equals 17 residues. V was shortened by 0 bases and J by 3 bases, with 18 bases between the two germline ends. Germline CDR1 MRHNA, CDR2 SNTAGT. The CDR3 is CASSDSTITGTNYEQYF. As DNA, the CDR3 is TGTGCCAGCAGTGACTCGACAATAACCGGGACAAACTACGAGCAGTACTTC.

The chain recombines TRBV28 with TRBJ1-2, with TRBD1 matching over 7 bases. Trimming at V came to 5 bases and at J to 4 bases, leaving 7 bases not matched to a gene. Germline-derived CDR1 and CDR2 are MDHEN and SYDVKM. The CDR3 spans 14 residues. The CDR3 region has the DNA TGTGCCAGCAGTCCCCCGGACAGGAGCTATGGCTACACCTTC. This sequence encodes CASSPPDRSYGYTF.

This rearrangement joins TRBV6-1 to TRBJ2-7; perhaps TRBD1 as D (5 bases). Germline assignment: CDR1 MNHNS and CDR2 SASEGT. This CDR3 contains 14 residues. With 0 bases removed from V and 3 bases from J, the gap between germline ends came to 9 bases. CDR3 protein: CASSEAGTGYEQYF. The CDR3 region has the DNA TGTGCCAGCAGTGAAGCGGGTACAGGCTACGAGCAGTACTTC.

The chain employs TRBV5-1 and TRBJ2-1; 10 positions agree with TRBD2. Per germline, CDR1 SGHRS and CDR2 YFSETQ. The CDR3 has 15 residues. V lost 1 base to trimming and J lost 10 bases; unmatched junction nucleotides: 8. CDR3 loop: CASSLSLAGAREQFF. The DNA of the CDR3 is TGCGCCAGCAGCTTGAGCCTAGCGGGAGCAAGAGAGCAGTTCTTC.

V is TRBV7-2 and J is TRBJ2-2, with 10 bases fitting TRBD2. The junction had 4 bases not matched to a gene; V was cut back by 5 bases and J by 1 base. This CDR3 comprises 16 residues. The germline V gene has CDR1 SGHTA and CDR2 FQGNSA. The CDR3 spells CASSPRLAGNTGELFF. CDR3 nucleotides: TGTGCCAGCAGCCCCAGACTAGCGGGGAACACCGGGGAGCTGTTTTTT.

The rearrangement uses TRBV7-2 and TRBJ2-1; the D gene is possibly TRBD2 (5 bases). CDR1 is SGHTA, CDR2 FQGNSA, per germline. V lost 1 base and J 3 bases, leaving 13 bases between the germline ends. This CDR3 contains 16 residues. The CDR3 reads CASSLGAGEGYNEQFF. CDR3 in DNA: TGTGCCAGCAGCTTAGGCGCGGGTGAGGGCTACAATGAGCAGTTCTTC.